These 22 T cell receptor beta chains were all obtained from the same sample, sequenced in a study of T cell responses to AZD1222 COVID-19 vaccine. Clones were read by immunoSEQ multiplex PCR, and TCRdb kept only the in-frame ones, dropping some. Of 95,000 to 150,000 clones listed, about 90% are singletons. The specimen was peripheral blood, collected on day 0 of AZD1222 vaccination. These receptors were taken from an adult in good health.

CDR3 nucleotide sequence: TGTGCCAGCAGTGAACTGTCTAGCGGAGACAATGAGCAGTTCTTC. This gives the protein CASSELSSGDNEQFF. The chain is built from TRBV2 and TRBJ2-1, with 7 bases lining up with TRBD2. In germline, CDR1 is SNHLY, CDR2 FYNNEI. This CDR3 has 15 residues. Trimming removed 2 bases from V and 5 bases from J; junction bases left unmatched: 6. The entire variable domain, with the rest obtained from reference TRBV2 and TRBJ2-1, is as follows: EPEVTQTPSHQVTQMGQEVILRCVPISNHLYFYWYRQILGQKVEFLVSFYNNEISEKSEIFDDQFSVERPDGSNFTLKIRSTKLEDSAMYFCASSELSSGDNEQFFGPGTRLTVL.

This clone was picked up a small number of times. The genes are TRBV21-1 and TRBJ2-7; the D call of TRBD2 is as the table states it, not checked on the DNA. TRBV21-1 corresponds to a pseudogene. The CDR3 covers 17 residues. The CDR3 region has the DNA TGTGCCAGCAGCAAAGGTGTCAAGGGGAGGGCCTCCTACGAGCAGTACTTC. Residues: CASSKGVKGRASYEQYF.

The J gene is TRBJ1-2, the V gene TRBV19, with unresolved D. CDR3 length: 12 residues. Trimming removed 6 bases at V and 7 bases at J, with 12 bases between. Germline values: CDR1 LNHDA, CDR2 SQIVND (reference sequence). CDR3 sequence reads: CASRRAGGGYTF. In DNA form, the CDR3 reads TGTGCCAGTAGAAGGGCAGGCGGTGGCTACACCTTC.

The chain couples TRBV28 to TRBJ1-3; D unclear. This CDR3 comprises 15 residues. Trimming pared 4 bases from V and 0 bases from J, leaving 10 bases between. The V gene's germline CDR1 is MDHEN and CDR2 SYDVKM. In DNA form, the CDR3 reads TGTGCCAGCAGTTCGACATTCAGCTCTGGAAACACCATATATTTT. It translates to CASSSTFSSGNTIYF.

This rearrangement joins TRBV5-1 to TRBJ2-7, with 8 bases aligning to TRBD2. V dropped 4 bases and J dropped 0; count of bases not matched to a gene: 3. This CDR3 has 14 amino acids. Germline V gene sequence: CDR1 SGHRS, CDR2 YFSETQ. For the CDR3, the DNA is TGCGCCAGCAGCGCGACTAGCGCCTCCTACGAGCAGTACTTC. Its protein is CASSATSASYEQYF.

The chain couples TRBV28 to TRBJ1-2; 7 nucleotides line up with TRBD1. The ends lost 4 bases at V and 3 bases at J; junction bases unmatched: 11. The CDR3 length is 16 residues. Germline V CDR1 and CDR2: MDHEN, SYDVKM. The CDR3 nucleotides read TGTGCCAGCAGTTCTGTGAGGGGGCATCCTGACTATGGCTACACCTTC. This sequence encodes CASSSVRGHPDYGYTF.

The V and J genes are TRBV7-3 and TRBJ2-3, with D perhaps being TRBD1 or TRBD2 (5 bases each). This CDR3 is 14 amino acids long. V lost 0 bases to trimming and J lost 2 bases, with 6 bases between them. Germline V gives CDR1 SGHTA, CDR2 FQGTGA. The CDR3 sequence: CASSLTGVTDTQYF. CDR3 nucleotide sequence: TGTGCCAGCAGCTTAACGGGGGTCACAGATACGCAGTATTTT. Using reference TRBV7-3 and TRBJ2-3 for the parts outside the CDR3, the full variable domain is GAGVSQTPSNKVTEKGKYVELRCDPISGHTALYWYRQSLGQGPEFLIYFQGTGAADDSGLPNDRFFAVRPEGSVSTLKIQRTERGDSAVYLCASSLTGVTDTQYFGPGTRLTVL.

Regarding this clone: Relative to the germline gene, one junction end is altered; a read error may explain this. The rearrangement joins TRBV5-5 to TRBJ1-2; D ambiguous. CDR3 length equals 13 residues. The germline V gene encodes CDR1 SGHKS and CDR2 YYEKEE (reference sequence). CDR3 coding DNA: TGTGCCAGCAGCCTGGGAGTCGGATCCCATTCACGCTTC. Translated: CASSLGVGSHSRF.

The J gene is TRBJ1-1, the V gene TRBV14; D is undetermined. V was cut by 2 bases and J by 1 base, with 5 bases left in between. The CDR3 is 13 amino acids. CDR1 is SGHDN, CDR2 FVKESK, per germline. The CDR3 protein is CASSQLRNTEAFF. CDR3 in DNA: TGTGCCAGCAGCCAACTGAGGAACACTGAAGCTTTCTTT.

This clone was counted a single time. The chain recombines TRBV20-1 with TRBJ1-5; D perhaps matches TRBD1 (6 bases). With 3 bases removed from V and 2 bases from J, the gap between germline ends came to 11 bases. This CDR3 comprises 14 residues. The V gene's germline CDR1 is DFQATT and CDR2 SNEGSKA (reference sequence). The CDR3 region has the DNA TGCAGTGCTAGTCAGGGGCCGGGCAATCAGCCCCAGCATTTT. It translates to CSASQGPGNQPQHF.

This clone was counted once. This chain connects TRBV10-3 to TRBJ2-5; 13 bases align to TRBD2. The V segment lost 6 bases and the J segment 5 bases; nucleotides outside the gene matches: 6. Germline lookup yields CDR1 ENHRY and CDR2 SYGVKD. CDR3 length equals 15 residues. This chain's CDR3 is CAISPTSGRAETQYF. CDR3 bases: TGTGCCATCAGCCCAACTAGCGGGAGGGCGGAGACCCAGTACTTC.

The V call is TRBV19, the J call TRBJ1-5, with 9 positions matching TRBD1. Germline V gene data show CDR1 as LNHDA and CDR2 as SQIVND (reference sequence). The CDR3 contains 15 residues. V gave up 3 bases and J gave up 5 bases; unmatched junction bases: 5. The CDR3 region is CASSIRTGVDQPQHF. CDR3 DNA sequence: TGTGCCAGTAGTATCCGGACAGGGGTGGATCAGCCCCAGCATTTT.

This clone was seen just once. The V and J genes are TRBV24-1 and TRBJ2-5, with 8 bases matching TRBD2. From germline, CDR1 is KGHDR and CDR2 SFDVKD. The CDR3 sequence is 15 residues long. J gave up 5 bases and V 1 base, and 5 bases lay outside the gene matches. The CDR3 here is CATSDLSGRSETQYF. The CDR3, as DNA: TGTGCCACCAGTGATTTAAGCGGGAGAAGTGAGACCCAGTACTTC.

This chain links TRBV18 with TRBJ1-3; D might be TRBD1 (5 bases). Germline V CDR1 and CDR2: KGHSH, LQKENI. V was pared by 1 base and J by 0 bases, with 16 bases between. There are 18 residues in the CDR3. DNA for the CDR3: TGTGCCAGCTCACCACGTCGACAGACCCTTACCTCTGGAAACACCATATATTTT. Encoded protein: CASSPRRQTLTSGNTIYF.

Here the CDR3 reads CASSIDRSGIPRAGELFF. The CDR3 DNA is TGTGCCAGTAGTATAGATCGGAGCGGGATTCCCAGAGCCGGGGAGCTGTTTTTT. The V gene is TRBV19, the J gene TRBJ2-2; TRBD2 matches at 7 bases. This CDR3 region has 18 residues. Losses at the gene ends were 0 bases for V and 6 bases for J; bases not matched to a gene: 13. Germline assignment: CDR1 LNHDA and CDR2 SQIVND (reference sequence).

The chain combines TRBV5-1 with TRBJ2-1; the D is unclear. This CDR3 has 14 amino acids. The V gene lost 0 bases and the J gene lost 8 bases, with 12 bases spanning the gap. The germline CDR1 and CDR2 sequences are SGHRS and YFSETQ. The CDR3, as DNA: TGCGCCAGCAGCTTGGCAGGTGGGATCGATGAGCAGTTCTTC. Protein sequence: CASSLAGGIDEQFF.

This sequence joins TRBV28 and TRBJ2-1, with TRBD2 matching over 8 bases. The CDR3 length is 14 residues. Germline V gene lookup returns CDR1 MDHEN and CDR2 SYDVKM. V was clipped by 2 bases and J by 9 bases; unmatched bases: 6. The CDR3, as DNA: TGTGCCAGCAGTTTACAACTAGCGGTACTTGAGCAGTTCTTC. Protein product: CASSLQLAVLEQFF.

The V gene is TRBV9, the J gene TRBJ2-5, with unresolved D. CDR3 size: 13 residues. Deletions cut 0 bases from V and 1 base from J, with 4 bases between. Germline CDR1 reads SGDLS; CDR2 reads YYNGEE. This chain's CDR3 is CASSVGAQETQYF. CDR3 DNA sequence: TGTGCCAGCAGCGTAGGAGCCCAAGAGACCCAGTACTTC.

This chain connects TRBV6-5 to TRBJ1-2; no clear D gene. Trimming shortened V by 2 bases and J by 4 bases, and 8 bases separated the two germline ends. Per germline, CDR1 MNHEY and CDR2 SVGAGI. This CDR3 region has 13 residues. The CDR3 DNA reads TGTGCCAGCAGTTACAGGGATGGCTATGGCTACACCTTC. Its protein product is CASSYRDGYGYTF.

This chain joins TRBV6-6 and TRBJ2-1, with TRBD1 matching over 9 bases. CDR3 length equals 15 residues. V gave up 6 bases and J gave up 8 bases; unmatched junction bases: 11. Germline CDR1 MNHNY, CDR2 SVGAGI (reference sequence). The CDR3 sequence: CASSSGQGYGDEQFF. CDR3 nucleotide sequence: TGTGCCAGCAGCTCAGGACAGGGGTATGGTGATGAGCAGTTCTTC.

The rearrangement uses TRBV9 and TRBJ2-5; D is possibly TRBD1 (5 bases). CDR1 and CDR2 (germline): SGDLS, YYNGEE. Trimming removed 2 bases at V and 5 bases at J, with 10 bases between. This CDR3 comprises 13 residues. The CDR3 spells CASSVTGLETQYF. The DNA for the CDR3 is TGTGCCAGCAGCGTTACAGGTTTGGAGACCCAGTACTTC.

V and J are TRBV28 and TRBJ1-4; D not resolved. The length of the CDR3 is 14 residues. V lost 3 bases and J 7 bases, leaving 12 bases between the germline ends. Per germline, CDR1 MDHEN and CDR2 SYDVKM. The CDR3 sequence is CASSLVGGGEKLFF. The CDR3 coding sequence is TGTGCCAGCAGTTTGGTGGGCGGCGGTGAAAAACTGTTTTTT.